This entry features one T cell receptor beta chain sequence. It is unclear where the CDR3 begins or ends on the DNA, so no DNA is shown, and the CDR3 is as TCRdb lists it. These data belong to a study of tumor-infiltrating lymphocytes in primary liver carcinoma. Unsorted bulk tissue (roughly 19-31 mg) underwent RNA and DNA co-extraction. The CDR3 sequence runs 15 residues, both termini included. Germline CDR1 is SGHNT and CDR2 is YENEEA. A constant-region primer served to make TCR beta cDNA from roughly 460 ng total RNA. What produced the TCR beta libraries was three nested multiplex PCR rounds using slightly modified ARM-PCR. Forward primers for TRBV1-TRBV30 and a C-beta reverse primer served the first two PCR rounds, at around 9 cycles each. TCRdb processed the multiplex PCR reads anew with MiXCR; each CDR3 protein has one entry. The data show about 120,000 distinct CDR3 sequences, with around 70% seen just once and about 8% held by the top ten.

The chain uses TRBV11-3 and TRBJ2-1; the D call in the table, TRBD2, was not verified against the DNA. Sequenced material: tumor-adjacent normal liver tissue. This sequence was found in a woman in her sixties or seventies with primary liver carcinoma and hepatitis B virus infection. The CDR3 spells CASSLVAGGINEQLF.